Below, one T cell receptor (beta chain) is given with its context. How the authors handled the data: Estimates of nucleated cell counts were drawn from the amplification of reference gene primers. The table came from immunoSEQ multiplex PCR; TCRdb's copy has only in-frame clones and leaves some out. V, J and clone size were drawn from that table, and D and trimming were deduced from the DNA. The table lists under 200,000 clones, 86% of them singletons, with approximately 4% in the top ten. The sample comes from a study of blood T cell repertoires in COVID-19. Germline V gene lookup returns CDR1 SEHNR and CDR2 FQNEAQ (reference sequence). The length of the CDR3 is 15 residues. V shed 0 bases, J shed 1 base, and the junction held 0 bases outside the gene matches.

Material: peripheral blood. This TCR came from a woman aged 70-85 years with acute or convalescent COVID-19. The chain uses TRBV7-9 and TRBJ2-5, with 9 bases identical to TRBD1. In DNA form, the CDR3 reads TGTGCCAGCAGCTTAGCACAGGGGGCCCAAGAGACCCAGTACTTC. Residues: CASSLAQGAQETQYF.